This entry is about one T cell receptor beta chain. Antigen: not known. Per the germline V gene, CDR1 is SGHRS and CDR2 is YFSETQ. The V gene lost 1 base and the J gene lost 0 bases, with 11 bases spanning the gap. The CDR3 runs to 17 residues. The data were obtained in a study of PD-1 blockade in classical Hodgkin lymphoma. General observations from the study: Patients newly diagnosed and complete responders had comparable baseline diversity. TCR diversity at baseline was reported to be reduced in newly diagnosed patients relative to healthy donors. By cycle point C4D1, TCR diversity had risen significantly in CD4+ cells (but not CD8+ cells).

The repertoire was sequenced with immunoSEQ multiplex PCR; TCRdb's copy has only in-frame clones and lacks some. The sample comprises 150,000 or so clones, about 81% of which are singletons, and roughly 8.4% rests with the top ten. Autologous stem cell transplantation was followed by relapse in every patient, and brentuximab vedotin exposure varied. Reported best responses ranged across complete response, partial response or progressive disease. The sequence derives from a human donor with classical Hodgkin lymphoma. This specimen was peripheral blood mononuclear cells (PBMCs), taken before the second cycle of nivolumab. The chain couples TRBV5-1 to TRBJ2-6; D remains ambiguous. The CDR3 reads CASSLTDTLSGANVLTF. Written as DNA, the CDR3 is TGCGCCAGCAGCTTGACAGACACCCTCTCTGGGGCCAACGTCCTGACTTTC.